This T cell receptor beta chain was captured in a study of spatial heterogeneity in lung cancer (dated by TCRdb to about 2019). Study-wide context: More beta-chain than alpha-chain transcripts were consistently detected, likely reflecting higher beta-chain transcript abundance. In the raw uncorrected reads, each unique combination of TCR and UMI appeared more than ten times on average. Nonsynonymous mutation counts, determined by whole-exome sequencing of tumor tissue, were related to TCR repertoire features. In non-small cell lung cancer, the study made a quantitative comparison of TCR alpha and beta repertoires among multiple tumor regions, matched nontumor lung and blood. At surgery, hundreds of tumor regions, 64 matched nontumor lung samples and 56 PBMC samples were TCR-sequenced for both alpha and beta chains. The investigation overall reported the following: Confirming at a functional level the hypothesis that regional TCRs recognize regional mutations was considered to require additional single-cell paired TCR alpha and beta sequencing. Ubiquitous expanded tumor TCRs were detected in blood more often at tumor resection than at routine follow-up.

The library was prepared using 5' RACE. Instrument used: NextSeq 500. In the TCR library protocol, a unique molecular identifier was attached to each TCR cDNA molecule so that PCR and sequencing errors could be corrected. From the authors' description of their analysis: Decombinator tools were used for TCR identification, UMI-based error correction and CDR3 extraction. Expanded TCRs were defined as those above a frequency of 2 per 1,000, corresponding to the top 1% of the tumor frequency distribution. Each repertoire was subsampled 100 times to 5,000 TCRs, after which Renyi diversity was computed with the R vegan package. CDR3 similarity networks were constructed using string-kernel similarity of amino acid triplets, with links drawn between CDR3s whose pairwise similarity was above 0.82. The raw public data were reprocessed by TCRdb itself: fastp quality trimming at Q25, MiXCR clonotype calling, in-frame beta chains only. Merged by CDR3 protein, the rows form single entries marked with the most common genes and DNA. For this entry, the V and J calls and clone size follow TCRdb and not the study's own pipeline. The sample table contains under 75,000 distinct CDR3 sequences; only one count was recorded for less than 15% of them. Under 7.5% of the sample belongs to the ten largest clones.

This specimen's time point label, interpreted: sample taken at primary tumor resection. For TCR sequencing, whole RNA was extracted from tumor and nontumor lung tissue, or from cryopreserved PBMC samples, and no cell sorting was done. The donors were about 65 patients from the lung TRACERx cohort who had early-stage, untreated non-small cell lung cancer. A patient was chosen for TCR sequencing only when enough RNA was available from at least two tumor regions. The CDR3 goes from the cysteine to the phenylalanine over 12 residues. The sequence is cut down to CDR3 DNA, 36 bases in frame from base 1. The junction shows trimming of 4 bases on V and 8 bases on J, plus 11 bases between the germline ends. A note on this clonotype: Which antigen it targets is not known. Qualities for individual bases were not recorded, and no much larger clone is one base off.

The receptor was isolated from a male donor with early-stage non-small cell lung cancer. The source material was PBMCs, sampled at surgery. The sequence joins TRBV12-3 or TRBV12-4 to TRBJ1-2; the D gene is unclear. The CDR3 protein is CASSSPRAGYTF. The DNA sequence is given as TGTGCCAGCAGTTCCCCCCGGGCGGGCTACACCTTC.